The present entry profiles one TCR beta chain with its context. The protocol was immunoSEQ multiplex PCR, while the TCRdb copy is restricted to in-frame clones and leaves out a portion. The sample has about 79,000 clones; around 88% are singletons. This sample is part of a study of blood T cell repertoires in COVID-19. Study as a whole: Sites in the United States, Italy and Spain provided acute and convalescent COVID-19 samples. The cDNA or gDNA used as material had been derived from T cells, B-cell-depleted T cells, or PBMCs.

The sample comprised peripheral blood. This receptor was obtained from an older man with active or convalescent COVID-19.

The CDR3 DNA reads as TGTGCCAGCAGCGTAGAGGACAGGGGGGGTTCACCCCTCCACTTT. Its translation: CASSVEDRGGSPLHF. This chain uses TRBV9 with TRBJ1-6; 10 bases fit TRBD1. V gave up 0 bases and J gave up 9 bases; unmatched junction bases: 3. Germline loops: CDR1 SGDLS, CDR2 YYNGEE. The CDR3 has 15 amino acids.